The 30 T cell receptor beta chains below all came from one sample that was sequenced in a study of regulatory T cells in long-lasting Graves disease. Investigators prepared the TCR beta libraries by applying iRepertoire HTBI primers and Arm-PCR of CDR3 regions. TCRdb redid the calling of the multiplex PCR reads with MiXCR, one entry per CDR3 protein. This table has fewer than 550,000 distinct CDR3 sequences, 15% to 20% appearing once. Time point given: newly diagnosed GD, antithyroid drugs for less than 3 months. PBMC-derived RNA was used for the TCR library. The same data also went into a second study, on T cells in Graves' hyperthyroidism and ophthalmopathy.

The sequences come from peripheral blood mononuclear cells (PBMCs), collected at new diagnosis, from a patient treated with antithyroid drugs. The receptors originated from a young woman with Graves disease.

The table lists this clonotype with a few counts. The V gene is TRBV19, the J gene TRBJ2-2; D remains unclear. The CDR3 consists of 12 residues. With 5 bases removed from V and 7 bases from J, the gap between germline ends came to 8 bases. In germline, CDR1 is LNHDA, CDR2 SQIVND (reference sequence). CDR3 sequence reads: CASSWRIGELFF. CDR3 bases: TGTGCCAGTAGTTGGCGCATCGGGGAGCTGTTTTTT.

There are many counts of this clonotype. V is TRBV28 and J is TRBJ1-1; D ambiguous. V lost 7 bases and J 5 bases, leaving 17 bases between the germline ends. The germline gives CDR1 MDHEN, CDR2 SYDVKM. The CDR3 runs to 14 residues. CDR3 in amino acids: CASKRSMDWTEAFF. The CDR3 nucleotides are TGTGCCAGCAAAAGGAGTATGGATTGGACTGAAGCTTTCTTT.

Written as DNA, the CDR3 is TGTGCCAGCAGCTCGTACACCGAGCAGTACTTC. It codes for CASSSYTEQYF. The chain is built from TRBV5-6 and TRBJ2-7; D is undetermined. The CDR3 extends over 11 amino acids. The V and J ends lost 3 bases and 6 bases respectively, with 7 bases between them. Germline V gene sequence: CDR1 SGHDT, CDR2 YYEEEE.

In its sample, this clonotype was seen many times. This chain links TRBV6-1 with TRBJ2-7; no reliable D call. Germline V gene sequence: CDR1 MNHNS, CDR2 SASEGT. Trimming took off 4 bases at V and 0 bases at J, with 7 bases between the two ends. The CDR3 length is 13 residues. The CDR3 DNA follows: TGTGCCAGCAGTGTGGAACGCTCCTACGAGCAGTACTTC. Residues: CASSVERSYEQYF.

This clonotype was seen many times. The genes are TRBV5-1 and TRBJ2-3; 7 bases match TRBD1. The germline V gene has CDR1 SGHRS and CDR2 YFSETQ. The trim removed 1 base at V and 7 bases at J, leaving 12 bases unmatched. This CDR3 is 16 amino acids long. The CDR3 DNA reads TGCGCCAGCAGCTTGACCGCCGGGACAGCGAAAAATACGCAGTATTTT. Translation gives CASSLTAGTAKNTQYF.

In this sample, this clonotype turned up many times. The chain carries TRBV28 and TRBJ2-1; D is perhaps TRBD1 or TRBD2 (5 bases each). Germline CDR1 is MDHEN and CDR2 is SYDVKM. This CDR3 spans 14 amino acids. Trimming removed 7 bases from V and 5 bases from J, with 15 bases in between. CDR3 loop: CASTSNGAHNEQFF. The DNA for the CDR3 is TGTGCCAGCACCTCTAACGGGGCTCACAATGAGCAGTTCTTC.

This clonotype appeared many times. One end of the junction fails to match germline, which may point to a read error. The gene calls are TRBV3-1 and TRBJ2-7; D gene unclear. The germline gives CDR1 LGHDT, CDR2 YNNKEL (reference sequence). The CDR3 has 15 amino acids. CDR3 nucleotide sequence: TGTGCCAGCAGCCAAGGGATCTCGATCTCCGACGAGCAGTACTTC. Translated: CASSQGISISDEQYF.

This clonotype was detected a few times. The chain links TRBV12-3 or TRBV12-4 to TRBJ1-6, with D possibly being TRBD1 (5 bases). Between the trimmed V and J ends, which lost 3 bases and 9 bases, there was a span of 15 bases. CDR3 size: 15 residues. The CDR3 protein is CASSFFAGGGSPLHF. The CDR3 nucleotides are TGTGCCAGCAGTTTTTTCGCGGGTGGGGGTTCACCCCTCCACTTT.

The V gene is TRBV2, the J gene TRBJ2-4, with a tentative D call TRBD1 (5 bases). The CDR3 length is 12 residues. V was clipped by 3 bases and J by 8 bases, with 8 bases between them. The germline V gene has CDR1 SNHLY and CDR2 FYNNEI. The CDR3 is CASSDQGYIQYF. CDR3 sequence (DNA): TGTGCCAGCAGTGATCAGGGTTACATTCAGTACTTC.

Only a few counts were recorded for this clonotype. This chain connects TRBV6-5 to TRBJ1-1; 9 positions agree with TRBD1. The CDR3 has 17 residues. V lost 2 bases and J lost 4; bases outside the gene matches: 11. Germline assignment: CDR1 MNHEY and CDR2 SVGAGI. CDR3 DNA: TGTGCCAGCAGTTACGATCCACAGGGGGCGGATGGCACTGAAGCTTTCTTT. This encodes CASSYDPQGADGTEAFF.

This CDR3 reads CATKPTGEAGHEQYF. The CDR3 DNA reads TGTGCCACCAAACCCACAGGGGAAGCGGGCCACGAGCAGTACTTC. The J gene is TRBJ2-7, the V gene TRBV6-2 or TRBV6-3; possibly TRBD1 for D (7 bases). Germline CDR1 reads MNHEY; CDR2 reads SVGEGT. Trimming pared 10 bases from V and 5 bases from J, leaving 24 bases between. This CDR3 is built from 15 residues.

V is TRBV12-3 or TRBV12-4 and J is TRBJ2-3; maybe TRBD1 (5 bases). This CDR3 contains 13 residues. Between the trimmed V and J ends, which lost 6 bases and 3 bases, there was a span of 10 bases. The CDR3 loop is CASRGQKTDTQYF. Written as DNA, the CDR3 is TGTGCCAGCAGGGGGCAGAAAACAGATACGCAGTATTTT.

This sequence joins TRBV27 and TRBJ2-1, with 15 bases that match TRBD2. CDR3 length: 15 amino acids. Germline assignment: CDR1 MNHEY and CDR2 SMNVEV (reference sequence). V dropped 5 bases and J dropped 9; count of bases not matched to a gene: 5. The CDR3 here is CASSPRTSGRVEQFF. CDR3 DNA: TGTGCCAGCAGTCCGAGGACTAGCGGGAGGGTTGAGCAGTTCTTC.

This clonotype was observed a few times. The gene calls are TRBV12-3 or TRBV12-4 and TRBJ1-5; 11 bases are shared with TRBD1. Trimming at V came to 6 bases and at J to 1 base, leaving 14 bases not matched to a gene. This CDR3 has 19 residues. CDR3 coding DNA: TGTGCCAGCAGCGAGGGACAGGGGGTCGGAGGCGTAAGCAATCAGCCCCAGCATTTT. This gives the protein CASSEGQGVGGVSNQPQHF.

Many counts were recorded for this clonotype. The rearrangement joins TRBV29-1 to TRBJ2-3, with D perhaps matching TRBD2 (7 bases). This CDR3 is 18 amino acids long. Trimming removed 1 base from V and 1 base from J, with 21 bases in between. In germline, CDR1 is SQVTM, CDR2 ANQGSEA. This CDR3 reads CSVEGGGHGVSRTDTQYF. CDR3 DNA sequence: TGCAGCGTTGAAGGGGGGGGACATGGAGTTTCCCGCACAGATACGCAGTATTTT.

This clonotype was observed many times. This chain joins TRBV28 and TRBJ2-7; TRBD2 matches 10 bases. Germline CDR1 MDHEN, CDR2 SYDVKM. V was pared by 2 bases and J by 2 bases, with 6 bases of the junction left unmatched. The CDR3 sequence is 16 residues long. The DNA of the CDR3 is TGTGCCAGCAGTTTAGCGACTAGCGGGTGGACCTACGAGCAGTACTTC. Translation: CASSLATSGWTYEQYF.

This clonotype was detected a few times. The chain combines TRBV28 with TRBJ2-7; a possible D gene is TRBD2 (5 bases). This CDR3 spans 16 amino acids. CDR1 is MDHEN, CDR2 SYDVKM, per germline. V lost 3 bases, J lost 3 bases, and 18 bases lay in between. The CDR3 nucleotides are TGTGCCAGCAGTTTTTTTCGCGATTTCGGGAACTACGAGCAGTACTTC. It encodes CASSFFRDFGNYEQYF.

This clonotype was counted only a few times. The J gene is TRBJ1-5, the V gene TRBV20-1; 8 bases fit TRBD1. Trimming at V came to 3 bases and at J to 6 bases, leaving 1 base not matched to a gene. Per germline, CDR1 DFQATT and CDR2 SNEGSKA (reference sequence). This CDR3 spans 12 amino acids. The CDR3 coding sequence is TGCAGTGCTAGCAGGGGGCCTCAGCCCCAGCATTTT. It translates to CSASRGPQPQHF.

The chain recombines TRBV6-1 with TRBJ1-6; possible D gene TRBD1, 6 bases. Per germline, CDR1 MNHNS and CDR2 SASEGT. The V gene lost 1 base and the J gene lost 7 bases, with 11 bases spanning the gap. CDR3 length: 15 amino acids. The CDR3 nucleotides read TGTGCCAGCAGTGAAGTCATAGGGGGAAATTCACCCCTCCACTTT. It specifies CASSEVIGGNSPLHF.

This clonotype showed up just a few times. The genes are TRBV6-2 or TRBV6-3 and TRBJ2-7, with D unresolved. The CDR3 contains 15 residues. Germline-derived CDR1 and CDR2 are MNHEY and SVGEGT. V lost 5 bases, J lost 1 base, and 15 bases lay in between. The CDR3 reads CASSEVEILSYEQYF. The CDR3 nucleotides read TGTGCCAGCAGTGAAGTGGAAATCCTTTCCTACGAGCAGTACTTC.

This clonotype occurred a few times. The chain recombines TRBV20-1 with TRBJ2-7; a weak D match, TRBD2 (5 bases). CDR1 is DFQATT, CDR2 SNEGSKA, per germline (reference sequence). This CDR3 contains 13 residues. The V end lost 6 bases, the J end lost 2 bases, and 14 bases lay between the germline ends. CDR3 nucleotides: TGCAGTGCGCGGACTGCTGGGGCCTACGAGCAGTACTTC. The encoded protein is CSARTAGAYEQYF.

The chain recombines TRBV27 with TRBJ2-7; 7 nucleotides line up with TRBD1. Losses at the gene ends were 2 bases for V and 6 bases for J; bases not matched to a gene: 7. Germline assignment: CDR1 MNHEY and CDR2 SMNVEV (reference sequence). CDR3 size: 14 residues. The CDR3: CASSLADRLGEQYF. Here the CDR3 DNA reads TGTGCCAGCAGTTTAGCGGACAGGCTTGGCGAGCAGTACTTC.

This clonotype was recorded many times. V usage is TRBV10-3 and J usage is TRBJ2-2; TRBD2 matches 7 bases. With V trimmed by 6 bases and J by 0 bases, 4 bases remained unmatched. Germline V lookup: CDR1 ENHRY, CDR2 SYGVKD. This CDR3 is built from 15 residues. CDR3 protein: CAIRASGTNTGELFF. The CDR3 DNA sequence: TGTGCCATCAGAGCAAGCGGGACGAACACCGGGGAGCTGTTTTTT.

This clonotype was recorded many times. The rearrangement uses TRBV20-1 and TRBJ2-1; a weak D match, TRBD2 (5 bases). Trimming stripped 4 bases from V and 16 bases from J, with 14 bases between. Germline CDR1 DFQATT, CDR2 SNEGSKA (reference sequence). This CDR3 is 10 amino acids long. CDR3 sequence reads: CSAILGREFF. The DNA of the CDR3 is TGCAGTGCTATCCTTGGACGGGAATTCTTC.

This clonotype was seen only a few times. The rearrangement links TRBV30 to TRBJ1-6, with unresolved D. The V end was cut by 3 bases, the J end by 10 bases, with 13 bases between. The CDR3 sequence is 13 residues long. CDR1 GTSNPN and CDR2 SVGIG come from the germline V gene (reference sequence). The CDR3 here is CAWRGERTSPLHF. CDR3 DNA sequence: TGTGCCTGGAGAGGAGAAAGGACGTCACCCCTCCACTTT.

This sequence joins TRBV6-1 and TRBJ1-1; D might be TRBD1 (5 bases). The CDR3 has 10 residues. Germline V gene data show CDR1 as MNHNS and CDR2 as SASEGT. Deletions cut 9 bases from V and 6 bases from J, with 8 bases between. In DNA form, the CDR3 reads TGTGCCAGTCAGGGCGCTGAAGCTTTCTTT. It yields the protein CASQGAEAFF.

This clonotype came up a few times. V is TRBV7-3 and J is TRBJ2-2, with TRBD2 identical over 10 bases. The V segment lost 3 bases and the J segment 7 bases; nucleotides outside the gene matches: 5. CDR3 size: 15 residues. Per germline, CDR1 SGHTA and CDR2 FQGTGA. CDR3 nucleotides: TGTGCCAGCAGCTTTCAGACTAGCGGGCGCGGGGAGCTGTTTTTT. Translated: CASSFQTSGRGELFF.

Comments on this clonotype: Given a much more abundant clone one base away, this may be a read error. CDR3 loop: CAGSLGLAVPTDTQYF. In nucleotides, the CDR3 is TGTGCCGGCAGCTTAGGGCTAGCGGTCCCCACAGATACGCAGTATTTT. The chain joins TRBV7-2 to TRBJ2-3; 7 nucleotides line up with TRBD2. The CDR3 is 16 residues long. The germline V gene has CDR1 SGHTA and CDR2 FQGNSA.

This clonotype was picked up many times. The V gene is TRBV27, the J gene TRBJ2-7; D not resolved. The CDR3 runs 13 residues. CDR1 MNHEY and CDR2 SMNVEV come from the germline V gene (reference sequence). Trimming stripped 3 bases from V and 5 bases from J, with 11 bases between. CDR3 DNA sequence: TGTGCCAGCAGTTTTATCGATTCCGACGAGCAGTACTTC. This gives the protein CASSFIDSDEQYF.

This clonotype was observed a few times. V and J are TRBV7-2 and TRBJ2-7, with TRBD2 matching over 9 bases. The CDR3 has 17 amino acids. Germline values: CDR1 SGHTA, CDR2 FQGNSA. The trim removed 4 bases at V and 3 bases at J, leaving 13 bases unmatched. The CDR3 region has the DNA TGTGCCAGCAGCTCGACGTCTACTAGCGGGCCTGGCTACGAGCAGTACTTC. Translated, it gives CASSSTSTSGPGYEQYF.